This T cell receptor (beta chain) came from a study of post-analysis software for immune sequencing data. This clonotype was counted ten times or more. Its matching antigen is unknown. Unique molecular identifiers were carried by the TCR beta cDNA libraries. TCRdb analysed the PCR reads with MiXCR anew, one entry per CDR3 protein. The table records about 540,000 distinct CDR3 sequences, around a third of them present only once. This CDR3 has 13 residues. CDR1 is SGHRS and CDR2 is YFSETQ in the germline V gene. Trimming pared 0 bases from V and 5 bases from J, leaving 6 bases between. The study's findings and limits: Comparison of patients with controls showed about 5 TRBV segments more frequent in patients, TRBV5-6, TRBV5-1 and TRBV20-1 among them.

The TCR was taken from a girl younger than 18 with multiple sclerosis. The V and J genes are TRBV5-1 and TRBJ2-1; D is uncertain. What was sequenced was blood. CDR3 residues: CASSLGGDNEQFF. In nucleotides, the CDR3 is TGCGCCAGCAGCTTGGGCGGAGACAATGAGCAGTTCTTC.